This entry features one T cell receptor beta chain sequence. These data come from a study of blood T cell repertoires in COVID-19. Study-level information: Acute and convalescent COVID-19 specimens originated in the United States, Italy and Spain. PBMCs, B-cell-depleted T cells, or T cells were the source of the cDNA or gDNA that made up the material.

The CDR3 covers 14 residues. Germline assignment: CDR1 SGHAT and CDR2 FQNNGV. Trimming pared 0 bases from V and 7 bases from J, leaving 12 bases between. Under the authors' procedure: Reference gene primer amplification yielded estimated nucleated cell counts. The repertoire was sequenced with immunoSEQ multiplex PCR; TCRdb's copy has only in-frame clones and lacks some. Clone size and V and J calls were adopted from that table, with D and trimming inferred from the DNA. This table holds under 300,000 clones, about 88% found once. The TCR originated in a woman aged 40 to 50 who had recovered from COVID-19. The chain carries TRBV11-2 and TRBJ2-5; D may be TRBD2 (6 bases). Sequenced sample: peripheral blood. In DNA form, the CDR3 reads TGTGCCAGCAGCTTAGATCTAGTTAGCGGGACCCAGTACTTC. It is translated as CASSLDLVSGTQYF.